This T cell receptor (beta chain) was retrieved from a study of shared clonotypes between healthy human individuals. The study's findings and limits: Limited genetic and exposure-history diversity came from having few donors.

Recent vaccinations or acute infections were absent in the healthy HIV-negative adult donors. As regards this clone: The target antigen is unknown.

The assay was carried out at the deep level. Profiling relied on immunoSEQ multiplex PCR, and the TCRdb table lists in-frame clones only, not all of them. The sample yields about 480,000 clones, roughly 78% seen once. CDR3 size: 15 residues. The sample was PBMCs. The receptor comes from a woman aged 40 to 49 in good health. Some clones in this sample may be carry-over from other donors' samples. V is TRBV1 and J is TRBJ2-3; the D call in the table, TRBD2, was not verified against the DNA. TRBV1 is listed as a pseudogene. CDR3: CTSSQDRGRPDTQYF. In DNA form, the CDR3 reads TGCACCAGCAGCCAAGATCGGGGAAGACCCGATACGCAGTATTTT.